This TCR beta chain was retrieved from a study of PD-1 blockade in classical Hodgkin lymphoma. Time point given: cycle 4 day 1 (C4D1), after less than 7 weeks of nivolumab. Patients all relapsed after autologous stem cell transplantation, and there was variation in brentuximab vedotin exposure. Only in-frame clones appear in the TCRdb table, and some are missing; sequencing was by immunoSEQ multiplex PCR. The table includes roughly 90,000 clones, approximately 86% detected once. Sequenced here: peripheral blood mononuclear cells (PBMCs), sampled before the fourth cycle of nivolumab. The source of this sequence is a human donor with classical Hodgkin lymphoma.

The CDR3 reads CAISEIAGGNEQYF. For the CDR3, the DNA is TGTGCCATCAGTGAGATTGCTGGGGGAAACGAGCAGTACTTC. J is TRBJ2-7 and V is TRBV10-3; D possibly uses TRBD1 or TRBD2 (5 bases each). CDR1 is ENHRY and CDR2 is SYGVKD in the germline V gene. V lost 2 bases and J lost 5, with 13 bases in between. This CDR3 is built from 14 residues.